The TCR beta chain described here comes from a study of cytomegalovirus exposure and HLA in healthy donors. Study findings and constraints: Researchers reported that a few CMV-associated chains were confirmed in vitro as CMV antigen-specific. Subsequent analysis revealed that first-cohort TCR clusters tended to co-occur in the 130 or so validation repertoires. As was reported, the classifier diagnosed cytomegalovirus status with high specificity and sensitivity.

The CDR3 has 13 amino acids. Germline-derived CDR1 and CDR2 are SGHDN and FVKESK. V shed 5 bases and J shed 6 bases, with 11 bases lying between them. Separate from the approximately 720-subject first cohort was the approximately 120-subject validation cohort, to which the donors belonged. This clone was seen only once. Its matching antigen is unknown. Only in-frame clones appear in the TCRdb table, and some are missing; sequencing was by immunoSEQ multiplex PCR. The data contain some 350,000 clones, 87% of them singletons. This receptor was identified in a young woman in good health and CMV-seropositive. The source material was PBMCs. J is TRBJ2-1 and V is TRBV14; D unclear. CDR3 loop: CASSGLRINEQFF. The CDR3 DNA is TGTGCCAGCAGCGGGCTTAGAATCAATGAGCAGTTCTTC.